This T cell receptor beta chain was profiled in a study of long-term antiretroviral therapy in people with HIV. Broader study findings: Clones with expansion before ART led the repertoire at all time points.

The assay used was immunoSEQ (version v3.0), run at survey level. Sequenced by immunoSEQ multiplex PCR; TCRdb stores in-frame clones only, minus some. The sample carries 25,000 to 35,000 clones, over 70% recorded once. Per germline, CDR1 MGHRA and CDR2 YSYEKL. V dropped 1 base and J dropped 3; count of bases not matched to a gene: 14. The CDR3 runs to 18 residues. Regarding this clone: Its antigen is as yet unknown.

This sequence joins TRBV4-1 and TRBJ2-5; 7 nucleotides agree with TRBD2. This clonotype was obtained from a woman aged 45-65 years with HIV. This specimen was unsorted PBMCs, taken 3.1 years after starting antiretroviral therapy. The CDR3 protein is CASSQAGSGAASKETQYF. DNA of the CDR3: TGCGCCAGCAGCCAAGCTGGGAGCGGGGCCGCCTCAAAAGAGACCCAGTACTTC.